The present T cell receptor (beta chain) was sequenced within a study of cytomegalovirus exposure and HLA in healthy donors. Study-level results: A later analysis showed HLA-associated TCR beta chains outstripping equally common others in clonal expansion.

In regard to this clone: Its specificity is unknown.

Donors had nominal health at sampling but likely had unrecorded immune exposures. The study ran its PCR with 60 Vbeta and 13 Jbeta primers. Produced via immunoSEQ multiplex PCR; TCRdb's table is partial and in-frame only. Among about 160,000 clones listed, approximately 82% were seen once. Germline loops: CDR1 MGHRA, CDR2 YSYEKL. This CDR3 is 15 amino acids long. The J segment lost 7 bases and the V segment lost 4 bases, leaving 8 bases of the junction unmatched. Material: PBMCs. The chain carries TRBV4-1 and TRBJ2-1; TRBD1 aligns across 9 bases. The sequence was collected from a man aged 50 to 59 in good health and CMV-seropositive. CDR3 in amino acids: CASSRTGQGANEQFF. Written as DNA, the CDR3 is TGCGCCAGCAGCCGTACGGGACAGGGAGCGAATGAGCAGTTCTTC.